Listed here are 25 T cell receptor beta chains from one sample, sequenced in a study of OX40 agonist ivuxolimab in advanced cancers. The data were produced by immunoSEQ multiplex PCR, yet TCRdb's version contains in-frame clones alone and is incomplete. This table has around 29,000 clones, approximately 93% appearing once. Sequenced here: CD4+ or CD8+ T cells sorted from blood, sampled in a trial of the OX40 agonist ivuxolimab. The receptors shown here come from an adult with an advanced solid tumor such as melanoma, head and neck, liver or kidney cancer.

The V and J genes are TRBV2 and TRBJ2-7; the match to TRBD2 covers 15 bases. Germline CDR1 and CDR2: SNHLY and FYNNEI. Losses at the gene ends were 4 bases for V and 4 bases for J; bases not matched to a gene: 11. The CDR3 runs 18 residues. DNA for the CDR3: TGTGCCAGCAGTGGCTCCGGACTAGCGGGGGGGATTCTGTACGAGCAGTACTTC. This codes for CASSGSGLAGGILYEQYF.

The chain couples TRBV18 to TRBJ1-4; no clear D. This CDR3 is 13 amino acids long. CDR1 KGHSH and CDR2 LQKENI come from the germline V gene. Trimming stripped 4 bases from V and 4 bases from J, with 7 bases between. The CDR3 protein is CASSRWDNEKLFF. The CDR3 coding sequence is TGTGCCAGCTCACGGTGGGATAATGAAAAACTGTTTTTT.

The chain uses TRBV5-4 and TRBJ1-1; tentatively, D is TRBD1 (5 bases). V lost 0 bases and J lost 2, with 11 bases in between. The CDR3 has 15 amino acids. Looked up from germline, CDR1 is SGHNT and CDR2 is YYREEE (reference sequence). CDR3 region: CASSLAVGTNTEAFF. The CDR3 DNA follows: TGTGCCAGCAGCTTGGCAGTGGGGACCAACACTGAAGCTTTCTTT.

This rearrangement joins TRBV19 to TRBJ2-2, with D perhaps given as TRBD1 or TRBD2 (6 bases each). Germline V gene data show CDR1 as LNHDA and CDR2 as SQIVND (reference sequence). The CDR3 covers 16 residues. V dropped 3 bases and J dropped 0 bases, with 11 bases sitting between them. The CDR3 DNA is TGTGCCAGTAGTATGTGGGGGGCCCCGAACACCGGGGAGCTGTTTTTT. This sequence encodes CASSMWGAPNTGELFF.

This chain links TRBV10-3 with TRBJ1-1, with D possibly TRBD1 on 5 matching bases. The CDR3 runs to 11 residues. The V gene lost 10 bases and the J gene lost 3 bases, with 9 bases spanning the gap. Germline values: CDR1 ENHRY, CDR2 SYGVKD. CDR3 protein: CATEGDTEAFF. In DNA, the CDR3 is TGTGCCACCGAAGGGGACACTGAAGCTTTCTTT.

This sequence joins TRBV27 and TRBJ2-7; the D gene is possibly TRBD1 (6 bases). V dropped 8 bases and J dropped 0 bases, with 11 bases sitting between them. This CDR3 comprises 13 residues. Germline V gives CDR1 MNHEY, CDR2 SMNVEV (reference sequence). CDR3 coding DNA: TGTGCCAGCGGACAGCTAAACTCCTACGAGCAGTACTTC. Translated, it gives CASGQLNSYEQYF.

V usage is TRBV19 and J usage is TRBJ2-3, with D possibly called TRBD1 or TRBD2 (5 bases each). The V end was cut by 1 base, the J end by 4 bases, with 12 bases between. CDR1 is LNHDA, CDR2 SQIVND, per germline (reference sequence). The CDR3 contains 15 residues. DNA for the CDR3: TGTGCCAGTAGTATAGTTGGGACCGCAGCAGATACGCAGTATTTT. This gives the protein CASSIVGTAADTQYF.

V usage is TRBV14 and J usage is TRBJ2-7; D call uncertain. Germline-derived CDR1 and CDR2 are SGHDN and FVKESK. Trimming stripped 4 bases from V and 2 bases from J, with 6 bases between. The CDR3 consists of 12 residues. CDR3 in DNA: TGTGCCAGCAGCCCTACAACCTACGAGCAGTACTTC. Its translation is CASSPTTYEQYF. Full variable domain (missing parts from reference TRBV14 and TRBJ2-7): EAGVTQFPSHSVIEKGQTVTLRCDPISGHDNLYWYRRVMGKEIKFLLHFVKESKQDESGMPNNRFLAERTGGTYSTLKVQPAELEDSGVYFCASSPTTYEQYFGPGTRLTVT.

CDR3 residues: CASSPGVRAYNSPLHF. CDR3 sequence (DNA): TGTGCCAGCAGTCCAGGGGTACGGGCCTATAATTCACCCCTCCACTTT. The rearrangement joins TRBV27 to TRBJ1-6; a possible D gene is TRBD1 (6 bases). Trimming stripped 5 bases from V and 2 bases from J, with 13 bases between. Per germline, CDR1 MNHEY and CDR2 SMNVEV (reference sequence). This CDR3 is 16 amino acids long.

The chain links TRBV7-9 to TRBJ2-2, with D unresolved. Germline values: CDR1 SEHNR, CDR2 FQNEAQ (reference sequence). Between the trimmed V and J ends, which lost 2 bases and 6 bases, there was a span of 4 bases. The CDR3 has 12 residues. The CDR3 DNA reads as TGTGCCAGCAGCTTAAGGCCCGGGGAGCTGTTTTTT. Residues: CASSLRPGELFF.

V gene TRBV19 combines with J gene TRBJ2-5; the D is unclear. V shed 1 base and J shed 4 bases, with 7 bases lying between them. This CDR3 contains 13 residues. Germline loops: CDR1 LNHDA, CDR2 SQIVND (reference sequence). Here the CDR3 reads CASSIVVRETQYF. The CDR3 region has the DNA TGTGCCAGTAGTATAGTAGTACGAGAGACCCAGTACTTC.

V is TRBV7-9 and J is TRBJ2-7, with 8 bases lining up with TRBD1. J was trimmed by 2 bases and V by 3 bases; bases with no gene match: 6. Germline values: CDR1 SEHNR, CDR2 FQNEAQ (reference sequence). The length of the CDR3 is 15 residues. CDR3 sequence: CASSFGRGPTYEQYF. Here the CDR3 DNA reads TGTGCCAGCAGCTTCGGCAGGGGGCCGACCTACGAGCAGTACTTC.

The rearrangement joins TRBV11-2 to TRBJ2-1, with 9 bases matching TRBD2. CDR3 length: 16 amino acids. The germline V gene has CDR1 SGHAT and CDR2 FQNNGV. J lost 6 bases, V lost 6 bases, and 12 bases had no gene match. CDR3 DNA sequence: TGTGCCAGCAGACCCGTCTTGGCGGGGGGGCTCAATGAGCAGTTCTTC. Amino acids: CASRPVLAGGLNEQFF. The full variable domain, its missing parts supplied by reference TRBV11-2 and TRBJ2-1, is EAGVAQSPRYKIIEKRQSVAFWCNPISGHATLYWYQQILGQGPKLLIQFQNNGVVDDSQLPKDRFSAERLKGVDSTLKIQPAKLEDSAVYLCASRPVLAGGLNEQFFGPGTRLTVL.

This clone was counted only a few times. The chain has TRBV30 and TRBJ1-1, with D possibly TRBD1 on 6 matching bases. The CDR3 is made up of 14 amino acids. The germline V gene has CDR1 GTSNPN and CDR2 SVGIG (reference sequence). The V and J ends lost 2 bases and 4 bases respectively, with 14 bases between them. The CDR3 spells CAWSLGGQGTEAFF. In nucleotides, the CDR3 is TGTGCCTGGAGTCTCGGGGGGCAGGGCACTGAAGCTTTCTTT.

The CDR3 here is CASSEYVGRGTGELFF. CDR3 coding DNA: TGTGCCAGCAGTGAGTATGTGGGGCGCGGCACCGGGGAGCTGTTTTTT. This chain links TRBV6-1 with TRBJ2-2; D perhaps matches TRBD1 (5 bases). The CDR3 has 16 amino acids. Germline lookup yields CDR1 MNHNS and CDR2 SASEGT. Trimming removed 3 bases from V and 4 bases from J, with 15 bases in between.

The CDR3 sequence: CASSIGGRTKGEQYF. Here the CDR3 DNA reads TGTGCCAGTAGTATAGGCGGGAGAACCAAGGGGGAGCAGTACTTC. The rearrangement joins TRBV19 to TRBJ2-7, with TRBD2 matching 7 bases. Germline assignment: CDR1 LNHDA and CDR2 SQIVND (reference sequence). The J segment lost 7 bases and the V segment lost 1 base, leaving 10 bases of the junction unmatched. This CDR3 contains 15 residues.

This chain joins TRBV27 and TRBJ1-1; 7 bases are shared with TRBD1. Germline V gives CDR1 MNHEY, CDR2 SMNVEV (reference sequence). The CDR3 spans 14 residues. Trimming took 1 base from V and 6 from J; bases not matched to a gene: 5. CDR3 nucleotide sequence: TGTGCCAGCAGTTTATTCCAGGGGGTCTCTGAAGCTTTCTTT. Protein product: CASSLFQGVSEAFF.

The V call is TRBV19, the J call TRBJ2-7; no definite D call. The CDR3 totals 11 residues. Germline lookup yields CDR1 LNHDA and CDR2 SQIVND (reference sequence). The V end was cut by 3 bases, the J end by 4 bases, with 4 bases between. This chain's CDR3 is CASSIGYEQYF. The CDR3, as DNA: TGTGCCAGTAGTATTGGGTACGAGCAGTACTTC.

This clone has a handful of counts. J is TRBJ1-1 and V is TRBV19; D not resolved. CDR1 LNHDA and CDR2 SQIVND come from the germline V gene (reference sequence). This CDR3 has 13 residues. Deletions cut 2 bases from V and 5 bases from J, with 9 bases between. The CDR3 DNA is TGTGCCAGTAGTATACTCCTAGGGACTGAAGCTTTCTTT. It encodes CASSILLGTEAFF. Looking up the rest from reference TRBV19 and TRBJ1-1 gives the full variable domain: DGGITQSPKYLFRKEGQNVTLSCEQNLNHDAMYWYRQDPGQGLRLIYYSQIVNDFQKGDIAEGYSVSREKKESFPLTVTSAQKNPTAFYLCASSILLGTEAFFGQGTRLTVV.

V is TRBV27 and J is TRBJ2-1; the D is unclear. The germline V gene encodes CDR1 MNHEY and CDR2 SMNVEV (reference sequence). The CDR3 has 14 amino acids. Trimming removed 4 bases at V and 0 bases at J, with 7 bases between. Here the CDR3 DNA reads TGTGCCAGCAGTTGGGTCAGCTCCTACAATGAGCAGTTCTTC. Protein: CASSWVSSYNEQFF.

This chain joins TRBV5-4 and TRBJ1-1; 8 bases agree with TRBD1. Germline values: CDR1 SGHNT, CDR2 YYREEE (reference sequence). Unmatched junction bases numbered 5, after V lost 4 bases and J lost 3 bases. This CDR3 spans 14 amino acids. CDR3 protein: CASSPQGADTEAFF. DNA for the CDR3: TGTGCCAGCAGCCCGCAGGGGGCTGACACTGAAGCTTTCTTT.

The V call is TRBV7-9, the J call TRBJ2-1, with D perhaps matching TRBD1 (5 bases). V was shortened by 5 bases and J by 2 bases, with 13 bases between the two germline ends. The CDR3 sequence is 15 residues long. Germline CDR1 SEHNR, CDR2 FQNEAQ (reference sequence). CDR3 coding DNA: TGTGCCAGCAGCCCAAGGGCAGGGCCCTACAATGAGCAGTTCTTC. Residues: CASSPRAGPYNEQFF.

The V and J genes are TRBV6-5 and TRBJ2-1; D uncertain. Germline CDR1 is MNHEY and CDR2 is SVGAGI. This CDR3 contains 13 residues. V was trimmed by 2 bases and J by 9 bases, leaving 11 bases between them. DNA for the CDR3: TGTGCCAGCAGTTACGGGTTTTGGGGTGAGCAGTTCTTC. Its protein is CASSYGFWGEQFF.

The chain uses TRBV4-3 and TRBJ2-1, with TRBD1 identical over 9 bases. CDR1 is LGHNA, CDR2 YSLEER, per germline. This CDR3 comprises 16 residues. The V segment lost 4 bases and the J segment 6 bases; nucleotides outside the gene matches: 10. The CDR3 loop is CASSLTGTGRGNEQFF. CDR3 DNA: TGCGCCAGCAGCCTGACAGGGACAGGGAGAGGCAATGAGCAGTTCTTC.

This chain connects TRBV4-1 to TRBJ2-1, with D perhaps TRBD1 (5 bases). V shed 1 base and J shed 0 bases, with 10 bases lying between them. The CDR3 is 16 amino acids. The V gene's germline CDR1 is MGHRA and CDR2 YSYEKL. The CDR3 sequence is CASSQVADSSYNEQFF. The CDR3, as DNA: TGCGCCAGCAGCCAAGTTGCAGACAGCTCCTACAATGAGCAGTTCTTC.